The 26 T cell receptor beta chains presented below share a single source sample, sequenced in a study of T cells in Graves' hyperthyroidism and ophthalmopathy. Amplification of TCR beta CDR3 regions was performed using RNA transcripts as template. Researchers ran a first-round RT-PCR on the TCR CDR3 using the HTBI primer set. TCRdb re-called the multiplex PCR reads through MiXCR, storing one row per CDR3 protein. The table records about 400,000 distinct CDR3 sequences, 14% to 15% of them present only once. The source material was blood. All receptors come from a woman in her twenties or thirties with Graves' hyperthyroidism.

This clonotype was detected only a few times. The chain employs TRBV12-3 or TRBV12-4 and TRBJ1-4, with D possibly matching TRBD1 (6 bases). Between the trimmed V and J ends, which lost 1 base and 12 bases, there was a span of 9 bases. The CDR3 is 12 residues long. As DNA, the CDR3 is TGTGCCAGCAGTTTAGAGGGGGTACAACTGTTTTTT. It codes for CASSLEGVQLFF.

This clonotype has at least ten counts. The chain combines TRBV20-1 with TRBJ2-3; either TRBD1 or TRBD2 may fit D (5 bases each). Germline values: CDR1 DFQATT, CDR2 SNEGSKA (reference sequence). The CDR3 is made up of 14 amino acids. Trimming left V 8 bases short and J 0 bases short, with 15 bases between. CDR3 bases: TGCAGTTCTTCCGGGACCCATAGCACAGATACGCAGTATTTT. Translated, it gives CSSSGTHSTDTQYF.

This rearrangement joins TRBV7-9 to TRBJ2-1; TRBD2 matches at 9 bases. Germline-derived CDR1 and CDR2 are SEHNR and FQNEAQ (reference sequence). CDR3 length: 17 residues. The J segment lost 0 bases and the V segment lost 5 bases, leaving 8 bases of the junction unmatched. CDR3 nucleotides: TGTGCCAGCAGCCCAAGACTAGCGGTTAGCTCCTACAATGAGCAGTTCTTC. Residues: CASSPRLAVSSYNEQFF.

This clonotype was recorded many times. The chain couples TRBV11-1 to TRBJ2-3; no definite D call. This CDR3 has 18 residues. Germline CDR1 and CDR2: SGHAT and FQDESV (reference sequence). Trimming removed 2 bases from V and 0 bases from J, with 18 bases in between. The CDR3 reads CASSLSEHYRTSTDTQYF. In nucleotides, the CDR3 is TGTGCCAGCAGCTTATCAGAACACTACAGAACTAGCACAGATACGCAGTATTTT.

The chain combines TRBV25-1 with TRBJ2-7; no firm D call. The germline V gene has CDR1 MGHDK and CDR2 SYGVNS. The CDR3 has 16 amino acids. Trimming cost V 7 bases and J 0 bases, with 19 bases left between them. The CDR3: CASIPVGEVVSYEQYF. CDR3 nucleotide sequence: TGTGCCAGCATCCCAGTCGGAGAGGTAGTCTCCTACGAGCAGTACTTC.

This clonotype was observed at least ten times. The rearrangement joins TRBV20-1 to TRBJ2-1; tentatively, D is TRBD2 (5 bases). V was cut by 0 bases and J by 7 bases, with 16 bases left in between. Germline CDR1 reads DFQATT; CDR2 reads SNEGSKA (reference sequence). This CDR3 has 15 amino acids. The CDR3 reads CSAREKWTLTNEQFF. The CDR3 DNA reads as TGCAGTGCTAGAGAAAAGTGGACTCTAACTAATGAGCAGTTCTTC.

This clonotype was seen repeatedly, ten times or more. The J gene is TRBJ2-5, the V gene TRBV20-1; D is unresolved. The CDR3 runs to 14 residues. CDR1 and CDR2 (germline): DFQATT, SNEGSKA (reference sequence). Trimming cost V 6 bases and J 2 bases, with 16 bases left between them. The CDR3 spells CSARQWARQETQYF. The CDR3 DNA is TGCAGTGCCAGGCAGTGGGCGAGGCAAGAGACCCAGTACTTC.

A few counts support this clonotype. V usage is TRBV24-1 and J usage is TRBJ2-5; D may be TRBD2 (6 bases). The germline V gene encodes CDR1 KGHDR and CDR2 SFDVKD. The CDR3 has 15 amino acids. Trimming cost V 0 bases and J 0 bases, with 7 bases left between them. CDR3 sequence reads: CATSDLRLDQETQYF. CDR3 nucleotide sequence: TGTGCCACCAGTGATTTGAGACTAGACCAAGAGACCCAGTACTTC.

This chain links TRBV27 with TRBJ1-5, with unresolved D. V shed 2 bases and J shed 9 bases, with 23 bases lying between them. Per germline, CDR1 MNHEY and CDR2 SMNVEV (reference sequence). The CDR3 sequence is 17 residues long. The CDR3 here is CASSLEGSGVSRSPQHF. The CDR3 region has the DNA TGTGCCAGCAGTTTAGAGGGTTCTGGGGTTTCCAGGTCGCCCCAGCATTTT.

This clonotype was observed at least ten times. The genes are TRBV30 and TRBJ1-1; D remains unclear. Germline V lookup: CDR1 GTSNPN, CDR2 SVGIG (reference sequence). Deletions cut 0 bases from V and 1 base from J, with 12 bases between. This CDR3 region has 15 residues. CDR3 loop: CAWSVPYTPNTEAFF. For the CDR3, the DNA is TGTGCCTGGAGTGTACCCTACACTCCGAACACTGAAGCTTTCTTT.

Many counts were recorded for this clonotype. V and J are TRBV7-8 and TRBJ2-5; D ambiguous. The germline gives CDR1 SGHVS, CDR2 FQNEAQ. This CDR3 has 15 amino acids. V lost 3 bases and J 1 base, leaving 12 bases between the germline ends. The CDR3 DNA reads TGTGCCAGCAGCTTGGGATTAGACTCCCAAGAGACCCAGTACTTC. It translates to CASSLGLDSQETQYF. Using reference TRBV7-8 and TRBJ2-5 for the parts outside the CDR3, the full variable domain is GAGVSQSPRYKVAKRGQDVALRCDPISGHVSLFWYQQALGQGPEFLTYFQNEAQLDKSGLPSDRFFAERPEGSVSTLKIQRTQQEDSAVYLCASSLGLDSQETQYFGPGTRLLVL.

This clonotype was observed a handful of times. The V and J genes are TRBV13 and TRBJ1-3; possible D gene TRBD1, 5 bases. The CDR3 extends over 15 amino acids. Germline CDR1 PRHDT, CDR2 FYEKMQ (reference sequence). Deletions cut 5 bases from V and 4 bases from J, with 15 bases between. The CDR3 reads CASSPRARGGNTIYF. DNA for the CDR3: TGTGCCAGCAGCCCCAGGGCCCGAGGAGGAAACACCATATATTTT. Using reference TRBV13 and TRBJ1-3 for the parts outside the CDR3, the full variable domain is AAGVIQSPRHLIKEKRETATLKCYPIPRHDTVYWYQQGPGQDPQFLISFYEKMQSDKGSIPDRFSAQQFSDYHSELNMSSLELGDSALYFCASSPRARGGNTIYFGEGSWLTVV.

This clonotype was seen a few times. The chain recombines TRBV20-1 with TRBJ2-3; D is perhaps TRBD1 (6 bases). The CDR3 runs 15 residues. CDR1 DFQATT and CDR2 SNEGSKA come from the germline V gene (reference sequence). With 6 bases removed from V and 6 bases from J, the gap between germline ends came to 22 bases. CDR3 DNA sequence: TGCAGTGCCCGTTGGTGGGGGACCCAGGGGGATACGCAGTATTTT. Translated: CSARWWGTQGDTQYF.

This clonotype was seen many times. The chain joins TRBV11-2 to TRBJ2-3, with 8 bases that match TRBD2. The CDR3 extends over 16 amino acids. V shed 5 bases, J shed 4 bases, and the junction held 11 bases outside the gene matches. Per germline, CDR1 SGHAT and CDR2 FQNNGV. The DNA of the CDR3 is TGTGCCAGCAGCCTCCGACGCGGGGGGCAGGCAGATACGCAGTATTTT. Its protein product is CASSLRRGGQADTQYF.

This clonotype came up once. The CDR3 region has the DNA TGTGCCAGTAGTATAAGGCCACCGGGACTAGCGGGAGTAAGTCGGTACAATGAGCAGTTCTTC. Its translation: CASSIRPPGLAGVSRYNEQFF. The chain uses TRBV19 and TRBJ2-1; 14 positions agree with TRBD2. Germline values: CDR1 LNHDA, CDR2 SQIVND (reference sequence). The J segment lost 4 bases and the V segment lost 2 bases, leaving 16 bases of the junction unmatched. The CDR3 has 21 amino acids. Supplemented by reference TRBV19 and TRBJ2-1, the full variable domain reads DGGITQSPKYLFRKEGQNVTLSCEQNLNHDAMYWYRQDPGQGLRLIYYSQIVNDFQKGDIAEGYSVSREKKESFPLTVTSAQKNPTAFYLCASSIRPPGLAGVSRYNEQFFGPGTRLTVL.

This clonotype came up many times. The chain is built from TRBV18 and TRBJ2-2, with 10 nucleotides matching TRBD2. Germline lookup yields CDR1 KGHSH and CDR2 LQKENI. Unmatched junction bases numbered 6, after V lost 3 bases and J lost 5 bases. The CDR3 contains 16 residues. This chain's CDR3 is CASSPQLAGATGELFF. The CDR3 DNA follows: TGTGCCAGCTCACCGCAGCTAGCGGGAGCTACCGGGGAGCTGTTTTTT.

The chain joins TRBV11-2 to TRBJ2-1; 12 bases fit TRBD1. V lost 1 base to trimming and J lost 9 bases; unmatched junction nucleotides: 7. CDR3 length: 16 amino acids. In germline, CDR1 is SGHAT, CDR2 FQNNGV. CDR3 DNA sequence: TGTGCCAGCAGCTTAGTCCCGGGACAGGGGGCTGGTGAGCAGTTCTTC. It yields the protein CASSLVPGQGAGEQFF.

This clonotype was seen ten or more times. This sequence joins TRBV6-2 or TRBV6-3 and TRBJ2-1, with 7 bases that match TRBD2. This CDR3 has 16 amino acids. Germline loops: CDR1 MNHEY, CDR2 SVGEGT. V shed 6 bases and J 9 bases; nucleotides not matched to a gene: 17. The CDR3 coding sequence is TGTGCCAGCAGCTCCTTCAGACTAGCAGAGCCCGCTGAGCAGTTCTTC. This gives the protein CASSSFRLAEPAEQFF.

This clonotype was observed a few times. The J gene is TRBJ2-2, the V gene TRBV28; 11 nucleotides match TRBD1. The CDR3 covers 16 residues. Germline trimming cut 6 bases from V and 0 bases from J; bases unmatched to any gene: 3. Germline V CDR1 and CDR2: MDHEN, SYDVKM. CDR3 amino acids: CASRAGQGANTGELFF. DNA of the CDR3: TGTGCCAGCAGAGCGGGACAGGGGGCGAACACCGGGGAGCTGTTTTTT.

This clonotype was detected only a few times. V gene TRBV10-1 combines with J gene TRBJ1-3; D is possibly TRBD1 (6 bases). Germline-derived CDR1 and CDR2 are WNHNN and SYGVQD (reference sequence). Trimming removed 2 bases at V and 0 bases at J, with 8 bases between. The CDR3 extends over 15 amino acids. CDR3 bases: TGCGCCAGCAGTGAGGCCAGGGGCTCTGGAAACACCATATATTTT. Translated, it gives CASSEARGSGNTIYF.

This clonotype showed up many times. V gene TRBV3-1 combines with J gene TRBJ2-1; D gene uncertain. The length of the CDR3 is 11 residues. Germline loops: CDR1 LGHDT, CDR2 YNNKEL (reference sequence). Trimming stripped 1 base from V and 10 bases from J, with 5 bases between. This CDR3 is CASSQAGEQFF. The CDR3 coding sequence is TGTGCCAGCAGCCAAGCTGGGGAGCAGTTCTTC.

Many counts were recorded for this clonotype. This chain connects TRBV5-8 to TRBJ1-4; 10 nucleotides match TRBD1. This CDR3 region has 15 residues. Trimming at V came to 4 bases and at J to 8 bases, leaving 8 bases not matched to a gene. The germline gives CDR1 SGHTS, CDR2 YDEGEE. The CDR3, as DNA: TGTGCCAGCAGCACTCTCCGGGACAGGGGAGAAAAACTGTTTTTT. Protein: CASSTLRDRGEKLFF.

The sample holds many counts of this clonotype. The chain has TRBV28 and TRBJ2-1, with 11 bases fitting TRBD2. Per the germline V gene, CDR1 is MDHEN and CDR2 is SYDVKM. The CDR3 spans 16 residues. J gave up 5 bases and V 2 bases, and 5 bases lay outside the gene matches. CDR3: CASSLAGLAANNEQFF. In DNA form, the CDR3 reads TGTGCCAGCAGTTTAGCGGGACTAGCGGCAAACAATGAGCAGTTCTTC.

This clonotype was counted between two and nine times. The V call is TRBV4-1, the J call TRBJ2-1; 9 bases fit TRBD2. CDR1 and CDR2 (germline): MGHRA, YSYEKL. With 0 bases clipped from V and 0 bases from J, the junction kept 12 bases outside the gene matches. The CDR3 consists of 20 residues. CDR3 sequence: CASSQDRRLAVLSSYNEQFF. In DNA form, the CDR3 reads TGCGCCAGCAGCCAAGATCGGCGACTAGCGGTACTGAGCTCCTACAATGAGCAGTTCTTC.

This clonotype was observed many times. The CDR3 coding sequence is TGTGCCAGCAGTTCCGGCGGGACTGAAGCTTTCTTT. This sequence encodes CASSSGGTEAFF. The chain carries TRBV3-1 and TRBJ1-1; D is unclear. The CDR3 spans 12 residues. Looked up from germline, CDR1 is LGHDT and CDR2 is YNNKEL (reference sequence). The V end was cut by 6 bases, the J end by 5 bases, with 10 bases between.

This sequence joins TRBV20-1 and TRBJ1-1; weak D call: TRBD1 (6 bases). Per germline, CDR1 DFQATT and CDR2 SNEGSKA (reference sequence). The length of the CDR3 is 12 residues. The ends were cut back, 5 bases at V and 11 bases at J, with 18 bases in the middle. This chain's CDR3 is CSAALTGLAAFF. The CDR3 coding sequence is TGCAGTGCTGCCCTAACAGGGCTGGCGGCTTTCTTT.